Below, 20 T cell receptor beta chains from the same sample are listed, as sequenced in a study of cytomegalovirus exposure and HLA in healthy donors. 60 Vbeta and 13 Jbeta primers were used in PCR. TCRdb's copy holds only in-frame clones and misses some; the assay was immunoSEQ multiplex PCR. The sample gives fewer than 150,000 clones, around 76% of which show up once; about 2.8% is in the top ten. The sample comprised PBMCs. These receptors were collected from a male donor in good health and CMV-seronegative.

The chain carries TRBV18 and TRBJ1-1, with 8 bases identical to TRBD1. Germline CDR1 is KGHSH and CDR2 is LQKENI. The V gene end was trimmed by 3 bases and the J gene end by 1 base; junction bases not matched to a gene: 7. CDR3 length equals 16 residues. Here the CDR3 reads CASSPLSGQANTEAFF. The CDR3 nucleotides read TGTGCCAGCTCACCTTTATCGGGACAGGCGAACACTGAAGCTTTCTTT. The full variable domain, its missing parts supplied by reference TRBV18 and TRBJ1-1, is NAGVMQNPRHLVRRRGQEARLRCSPMKGHSHVYWYRQLPEEGLKFMVYLQKENIIDESGMPKERFSAEFPKEGPSILRIQQVVRGDSAAYFCASSPLSGQANTEAFFGQGTRLTVV.

The rearrangement joins TRBV6-6 to TRBJ2-7, with 11 bases identical to TRBD2. V gave up 6 bases and J gave up 6 bases; unmatched junction bases: 13. Per germline, CDR1 MNHNY and CDR2 SVGAGI (reference sequence). CDR3 length: 16 amino acids. In DNA, the CDR3 is TGTGCCAGCAGACGAAGCGTACTAGCGGGAGACGTCGAGCAGTACTTC. Protein product: CASRRSVLAGDVEQYF.

The chain employs TRBV6-6 and TRBJ2-7, with D maybe TRBD2 (6 bases). Germline CDR1 and CDR2: MNHNY and SVGAGI (reference sequence). There are 14 residues in the CDR3. Trimming pared 2 bases from V and 2 bases from J, leaving 10 bases between. This CDR3 is CASSYGSGAYEQYF. DNA for the CDR3: TGTGCCAGCAGTTACGGTTCGGGGGCCTACGAGCAGTACTTC.

The rearrangement links TRBV27 to TRBJ1-1, with 7 bases that match TRBD1. V shed 3 bases and J 3 bases; nucleotides not matched to a gene: 10. CDR3 size: 16 residues. CDR1 and CDR2 (germline): MNHEY, SMNVEV (reference sequence). CDR3 region: CASSFGRGRIDTEAFF. The CDR3 nucleotides read TGTGCCAGCAGTTTCGGTAGGGGGCGGATAGACACTGAAGCTTTCTTT.

This clone was recorded once. CDR3 DNA: TGTGCCAGCAGCCCCGACGGGGCGGGGGGCCTGCATAGCACAGATACGCAGTATTTT. It specifies CASSPDGAGGLHSTDTQYF. The chain couples TRBV4-2 to TRBJ2-3; 8 bases agree with TRBD2. The CDR3 runs 19 residues. Germline V gene sequence: CDR1 LGHNA, CDR2 YNFKEQ. V shed 4 bases, J shed 0 bases, and the junction held 15 bases outside the gene matches.

This chain links TRBV30 with TRBJ1-2; no clear D. The CDR3 contains 14 residues. Germline lookup yields CDR1 GTSNPN and CDR2 SVGIG (reference sequence). The V and J ends lost 2 bases and 5 bases respectively, with 15 bases between them. The CDR3 is CAWSTALTGYGYTF. CDR3 nucleotide sequence: TGTGCCTGGAGTACGGCACTAACGGGATATGGCTACACCTTC. Based on the CDR3 plus reference TRBV30 and TRBJ1-2, the full variable domain is SQTIHQWPATLVQPVGSPLSLECTVEGTSNPNLYWYRQAAGRGLQLLFYSVGIGQISSEVPQNLSASRPQDRQFILSSKKLLLSDSGFYLCAWSTALTGYGYTFGSGTRLTVV.

The chain joins TRBV19 to TRBJ2-1; possibly TRBD2 for D (5 bases). The CDR3 consists of 14 residues. Germline CDR1 is LNHDA and CDR2 is SQIVND (reference sequence). Trimming took off 6 bases at V and 0 bases at J, with 9 bases between the two ends. CDR3 sequence: CASRRESSYNEQFF. CDR3 DNA sequence: TGTGCCAGTAGAAGGGAGTCCTCCTACAATGAGCAGTTCTTC.

The chain employs TRBV29-1 and TRBJ2-1; 11 bases map to TRBD2. V was pared by 4 bases and J by 3 bases, with 2 bases of the junction left unmatched. Germline V lookup: CDR1 SQVTM, CDR2 ANQGSEA. This CDR3 contains 14 residues. CDR3 sequence (DNA): TGCAGCGTTGTAACTAGCGGGGGCTACAATGAGCAGTTCTTC. Translation: CSVVTSGGYNEQFF.

This clone was picked up one time. The chain has TRBV7-8 and TRBJ2-5, with 9 bases lining up with TRBD1. This CDR3 contains 15 residues. Trimming took 2 bases from V and 4 from J; bases not matched to a gene: 5. Looked up from germline, CDR1 is SGHVS and CDR2 is FQNEAQ. The CDR3 nucleotides read TGTGCCAGCAGCTTACAGGGACAGGGTATAGAGACCCAGTACTTC. Translation gives CASSLQGQGIETQYF.

J is TRBJ1-5 and V is TRBV6-5; no clear D. Trimming took 4 bases from V and 2 from J, leaving 15 bases between them. Looked up from germline, CDR1 is MNHEY and CDR2 is SVGAGI. The CDR3 runs to 16 residues. DNA for the CDR3: TGTGCCAGCAGTTCCCACCCGGCGGTCGGCAATCAGCCCCAGCATTTT. It encodes CASSSHPAVGNQPQHF.

The genes are TRBV2 and TRBJ2-7, with TRBD1 as a possible D gene (6 bases). Between the trimmed V and J ends, which lost 6 bases and 5 bases, there was a span of 11 bases. The germline gives CDR1 SNHLY, CDR2 FYNNEI. The CDR3 has 12 amino acids. The CDR3 nucleotides read TGTGCCAGCAGAGGGCAGGGGAACGAGCAGTACTTC. Translated, it gives CASRGQGNEQYF.

The chain links TRBV29-1 to TRBJ2-7; TRBD1 agrees at 9 bases. V trimming: 0 bases; J trimming: 5 bases; junction bases outside the gene matches: 8. CDR3 size: 15 residues. Germline CDR1 SQVTM, CDR2 ANQGSEA. CDR3 sequence: CSVEDPGQGLNEQYF. The CDR3 DNA reads TGCAGCGTTGAAGATCCGGGACAGGGTTTAAACGAGCAGTACTTC.

This clone appeared a single time. The J gene is TRBJ1-6, the V gene TRBV2, with 9 bases aligning to TRBD1. The V gene's germline CDR1 is SNHLY and CDR2 FYNNEI. V lost 5 bases and J lost 6; bases outside the gene matches: 5. The CDR3 runs 15 residues. This chain's CDR3 is CASSSTGGSNSPLHF. The CDR3 DNA sequence: TGTGCCAGCAGTTCCACAGGGGGCTCTAATTCACCCCTCCACTTT.

The chain carries TRBV6-5 and TRBJ1-5; 11 bases align to TRBD1. Germline V gene data show CDR1 as MNHEY and CDR2 as SVGAGI. Trimming at V came to 6 bases and at J to 6 bases, leaving 7 bases not matched to a gene. This CDR3 has 15 amino acids. The CDR3 sequence: CASRTGQGASQPQHF. CDR3 in DNA: TGTGCCAGCAGGACAGGACAGGGGGCAAGTCAGCCCCAGCATTTT.

This chain joins TRBV5-6 and TRBJ1-6; D possibly corresponds to TRBD1 (6 bases). The CDR3 runs to 15 residues. The V gene's germline CDR1 is SGHDT and CDR2 YYEEEE. The V and J ends lost 2 bases and 6 bases respectively, with 12 bases between them. The CDR3 protein is CASSFNRVFNSPLHF. CDR3 nucleotides: TGTGCCAGCAGCTTTAACAGGGTTTTTAATTCACCCCTCCACTTT.

The chain joins TRBV10-3 to TRBJ1-1, with 8 positions matching TRBD1. CDR3 size: 15 residues. Per the germline V gene, CDR1 is ENHRY and CDR2 is SYGVKD. The trim removed 3 bases at V and 1 base at J, leaving 4 bases unmatched. CDR3 sequence reads: CAISDATGENTEAFF. The CDR3 nucleotides are TGTGCCATCAGTGATGCGACAGGGGAGAACACTGAAGCTTTCTTT.

This clone was seen more than once but under ten times. The CDR3 here is CASSKTGQSPYEQYF. The CDR3 DNA is TGTGCCAGCAGCAAGACAGGACAGTCCCCCTACGAGCAGTACTTC. The genes are TRBV7-9 and TRBJ2-7, with a tentative D call TRBD1 (6 bases). CDR1 and CDR2 from the germline V gene are SEHNR and FQNEAQ (reference sequence). CDR3 length: 15 amino acids. With 5 bases removed from V and 2 bases from J, the gap between germline ends came to 16 bases.

The chain recombines TRBV6-6 with TRBJ2-1; 11 bases map to TRBD2. Germline loops: CDR1 MNHNY, CDR2 SVGAGI (reference sequence). The CDR3 covers 16 residues. Unmatched junction bases numbered 2, after V lost 0 bases and J lost 4 bases. The CDR3: CASSYSSSGRYNEQFF. DNA of the CDR3: TGTGCCAGCAGTTACTCATCTAGCGGGAGGTACAATGAGCAGTTCTTC.

This clone was observed once. The V gene is TRBV6-5, the J gene TRBJ1-1; the match to TRBD1 covers 7 bases. The CDR3 is 13 residues long. Germline-derived CDR1 and CDR2 are MNHEY and SVGAGI. The trim removed 2 bases at V and 8 bases at J, leaving 5 bases unmatched. The CDR3 sequence: CASSYQLQGEAFF. CDR3 nucleotide sequence: TGTGCCAGCAGTTACCAACTACAGGGGGAAGCTTTCTTT.

The V call is TRBV27, the J call TRBJ2-2; 11 bases map to TRBD1. CDR3 length equals 16 residues. V shed 5 bases and J 5 bases; nucleotides not matched to a gene: 7. The germline CDR1 and CDR2 sequences are MNHEY and SMNVEV (reference sequence). CDR3 bases: TGTGCCAGCAGTGTCTGGACAGGGGGCGTAACCGGGGAGCTGTTTTTT. Amino acid sequence: CASSVWTGGVTGELFF.